A selection of T cell receptor beta chains follows, all from one sample in a study of T cell changes during pregnancy in multiple sclerosis. Only in-frame clones appear in the TCRdb table, and some are missing; sequencing was by immunoSEQ multiplex PCR. The sample lists over 90,000 clones, about 91% seen once, with 0.95% in the top ten. This specimen was peripheral blood, taken before pregnancy. The receptors derive from a female donor with multiple sclerosis, enrolled in a pregnancy study. CDR3s leave out the opening cysteine and the closing phenylalanine or tryptophan. The order of the fields is J gene, V gene, CDR3 protein.

J gene: TRBJ1-5; V gene: TRBV2; CDR3 protein: ASRPGQGLQPQH
J gene: TRBJ1-4; V gene: TRBV4-1; CDR3 protein: ASSPQGFGEKLF
J gene: TRBJ1-2; V gene: TRBV10-1; CDR3 protein: ASSPLSRGSYGYT
J gene: TRBJ1-1; V gene: TRBV4-2; CDR3 protein: ASSQDEGQFYTEAF
J gene: TRBJ2-3; V gene: TRBV4-1; CDR3 protein: ASSTSGGDTDTQY
J gene: TRBJ2-5; V gene: TRBV2; CDR3 protein: ASREDLQETQY
J gene: TRBJ2-1; V gene: TRBV29-1; CDR3 protein: SVILAGVANNEQF
J gene: TRBJ1-4; V gene: TRBV30; CDR3 protein: AWAPLGLSEKLF
J gene: TRBJ2-7; V gene: TRBV5-1; CDR3 protein: ASSQGQGRHEQY
J gene: TRBJ2-3; V gene: TRBV4-1; CDR3 protein: ASSQVVAGGTDTQY
J gene: TRBJ2-7; V gene: TRBV5-4; CDR3 protein: ASSLVPGQGWHEQY
J gene: TRBJ1-1; V gene: TRBV4-1; CDR3 protein: ASSLLGGNTEAF
J gene: TRBJ2-3; V gene: TRBV5-1; CDR3 protein: ASSLGGSPTDTQY
J gene: TRBJ2-3; V gene: TRBV9; CDR3 protein: ASSLRGTYTDTQY
J gene: TRBJ1-4; V gene: TRBV9; CDR3 protein: ASSVGGARNEKLF
J gene: TRBJ1-1; V gene: TRBV19; CDR3 protein: ATSYRGRNTEAF
J gene: TRBJ2-2; V gene: TRBV7-8; CDR3 protein: ASSPGLGLTGELF
J gene: TRBJ2-1; V gene: TRBV7-8; CDR3 protein: ASSLETGGPNEQF
J gene: TRBJ1-2; V gene: TRBV19; CDR3 protein: ASSIAEGRPDGYT
J gene: TRBJ1-2; V gene: TRBV7-3; CDR3 protein: ASSLGGIIT
J gene: TRBJ2-7; V gene: TRBV7-6; CDR3 protein: ASSLADSPGEQY
J gene: TRBJ2-5; V gene: TRBV7-3; CDR3 protein: ASSLLGGLETQY
J gene: TRBJ2-7; V gene: TRBV19; CDR3 protein: ASSPRVPTYEQY
J gene: TRBJ2-2; V gene: TRBV6-5; CDR3 protein: ASSYRAANTGELF
J gene: TRBJ2-2; V gene: TRBV19; CDR3 protein: ASSIAGGTGELF
J gene: TRBJ2-1; V gene: TRBV7-2; CDR3 protein: ASSFERGGFGEQF
J gene: TRBJ2-1; V gene: TRBV6-1; CDR3 protein: ASSDRSRGEQF
J gene: TRBJ1-6; V gene: TRBV21-1; CDR3 protein: ASTPRSSYNSPLH
J gene: TRBJ1-2; V gene: TRBV11-2; CDR3 protein: ASSLTGGQDGYT
J gene: TRBJ2-7; V gene: TRBV15; CDR3 protein: ATSRLQGYEQY
J gene: TRBJ2-3; V gene: TRBV27; CDR3 protein: ASSLRTGISTDTQY
J gene: TRBJ2-3; V gene: TRBV19; CDR3 protein: ASRSRVEDTQY
J gene: TRBJ2-7; V gene: TRBV29-1; CDR3 protein: SVEGRGNYEQY
J gene: TRBJ1-1; V gene: TRBV5-1; CDR3 protein: ASSLGGQGLRNTEAF
J gene: TRBJ1-2; V gene: TRBV2; CDR3 protein: ASSRTKAYGYT
J gene: TRBJ2-1; V gene: TRBV19; CDR3 protein: ASSIDQDEYNEQF
J gene: TRBJ2-7; V gene: TRBV19; CDR3 protein: ASSVLLDSYEQY
J gene: TRBJ2-7; V gene: TRBV11-2; CDR3 protein: ASSLALREQY
J gene: TRBJ2-2; V gene: TRBV9; CDR3 protein: ASSVVSTGELF
J gene: TRBJ2-1; V gene: TRBV5-1; CDR3 protein: ASSPTSGPYNEQF
J gene: TRBJ2-1; V gene: TRBV5-1; CDR3 protein: ASSLGYPGEQF
J gene: TRBJ1-4; V gene: TRBV5-1; CDR3 protein: ASSFAQGREKLF
J gene: TRBJ1-6; V gene: TRBV5-4; CDR3 protein: ASSFRDGSPLH
J gene: TRBJ1-3; V gene: TRBV7-3; CDR3 protein: ASSPDRLSNTIY
J gene: TRBJ2-1; V gene: TRBV10-3; CDR3 protein: AINRLAGAAFNEQF
J gene: TRBJ2-3; V gene: TRBV13; CDR3 protein: ASSPRGSSGVGDTQY
J gene: TRBJ2-2; V gene: TRBV18; CDR3 protein: ASSPGQNTGELF
J gene: TRBJ1-1; V gene: TRBV7-9; CDR3 protein: ASSPRTGRSNTEAF
J gene: TRBJ2-7; V gene: TRBV7-9; CDR3 protein: ASSLTQANEQY
J gene: TRBJ1-6; V gene: TRBV6-5; CDR3 protein: ASRRETGGDQPLH
J gene: TRBJ1-5; V gene: TRBV5-8; CDR3 protein: ASSPQGQGYSNQPQH
J gene: TRBJ2-3; V gene: TRBV5-1; CDR3 protein: ASSLRAGVADTQY
J gene: TRBJ1-1; V gene: TRBV27; CDR3 protein: ASSLTGGNTEAF
J gene: TRBJ1-2; V gene: TRBV4-3; CDR3 protein: ASSQDSAGGNGYT
J gene: TRBJ1-6; V gene: TRBV28; CDR3 protein: ASSSVGGQLVRPLH
J gene: TRBJ2-1; V gene: TRBV5-1; CDR3 protein: ASSLAGGPFNEQF
J gene: TRBJ1-4; V gene: TRBV7-6; CDR3 protein: ASSGQGAVEKLF
J gene: TRBJ2-1; V gene: TRBV27; CDR3 protein: ASSRGLAGGDNEQF
J gene: TRBJ1-3; V gene: TRBV5-4; CDR3 protein: ASSLGSHMVGNTIY
J gene: TRBJ2-1; V gene: TRBV27; CDR3 protein: ASMRGSYNEQF